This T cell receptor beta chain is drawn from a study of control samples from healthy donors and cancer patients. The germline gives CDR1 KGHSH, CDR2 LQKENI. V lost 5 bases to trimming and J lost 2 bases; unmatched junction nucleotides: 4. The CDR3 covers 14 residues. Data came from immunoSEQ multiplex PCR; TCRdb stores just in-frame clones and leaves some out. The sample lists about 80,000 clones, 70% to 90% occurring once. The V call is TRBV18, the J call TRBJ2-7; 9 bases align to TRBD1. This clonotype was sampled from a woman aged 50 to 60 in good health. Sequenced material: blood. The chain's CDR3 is CASSRDRVAYEQYF. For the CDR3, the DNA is TGTGCCAGCTCAAGGGACAGGGTGGCCTACGAGCAGTACTTC.